This entry concerns a single T cell receptor (beta chain). These data are taken from a study of blood T cell repertoires in COVID-19. Cohort 3 recovery required two negative PCRs, clearance, or symptom resolution. V was clipped by 1 base and J by 1 base, with 8 bases between them. CDR3 length equals 14 residues. CDR1 and CDR2 (germline): SGHRS, YFSETQ. Using immunoSEQ multiplex PCR, the repertoire was profiled, and TCRdb retains in-frame clones only, with some absent. Of 200,000 to 250,000 clones listed, roughly 83% were seen once; the top ten hold roughly 2%. The V call is TRBV5-1, the J call TRBJ1-1, with D unclear. The receptor was derived from a woman in her forties or fifties who had recovered from COVID-19. The sequenced sample consisted of PBMCs or T cells enriched from blood (not recorded which). CDR3 coding DNA: TGCGCCAGCAGCTTGATCGGAGGGAACACTGAAGCTTTCTTT. Translation gives CASSLIGGNTEAFF.